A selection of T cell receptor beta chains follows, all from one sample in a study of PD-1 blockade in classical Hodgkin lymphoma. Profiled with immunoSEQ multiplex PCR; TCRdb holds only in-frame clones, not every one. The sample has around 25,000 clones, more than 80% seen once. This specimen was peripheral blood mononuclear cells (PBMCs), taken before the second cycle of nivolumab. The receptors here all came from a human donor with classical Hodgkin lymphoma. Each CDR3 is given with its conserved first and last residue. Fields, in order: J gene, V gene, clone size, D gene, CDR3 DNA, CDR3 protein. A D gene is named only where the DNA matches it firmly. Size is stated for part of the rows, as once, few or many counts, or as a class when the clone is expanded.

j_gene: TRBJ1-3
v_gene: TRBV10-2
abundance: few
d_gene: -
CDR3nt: TGCGCCAGCAGTGAACAGCAGGGAGGAAACACCATATATTTT
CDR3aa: CASSEQQGGNTIYF

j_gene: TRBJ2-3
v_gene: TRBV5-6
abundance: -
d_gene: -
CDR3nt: TGTGCCAGCGGGGGCACAGATACGCAGTATTTT
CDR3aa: CASGGTDTQYF

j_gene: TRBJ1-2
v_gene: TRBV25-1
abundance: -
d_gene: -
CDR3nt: TGTGCCAGCAGTGAATTCCGGAATGGGAGGTATGGCTACACCTTC
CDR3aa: CASSEFRNGRYGYTF

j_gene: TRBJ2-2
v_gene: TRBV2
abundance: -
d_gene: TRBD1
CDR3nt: TGTGCCAGCAAGAGGGACAGGGTGATCACCGGGGAGCTGTTTTTT
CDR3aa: CASKRDRVITGELFF

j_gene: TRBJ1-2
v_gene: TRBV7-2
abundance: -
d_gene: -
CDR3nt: TGTGCCAGCAGTTCGAACAGCTATGGCTACACCTTC
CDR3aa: CASSSNSYGYTF

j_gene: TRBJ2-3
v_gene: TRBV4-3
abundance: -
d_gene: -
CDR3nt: TGCGCCAGCAGCCAAGAGTTCGGCCCTACCACAGATACGCAGTATTTT
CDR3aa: CASSQEFGPTTDTQYF

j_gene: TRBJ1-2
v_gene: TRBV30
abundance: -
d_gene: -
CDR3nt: TGTGCCTGGAGTGTACTGGAGGGGAGGTATGGCTACACCTTC
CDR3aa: CAWSVLEGRYGYTF

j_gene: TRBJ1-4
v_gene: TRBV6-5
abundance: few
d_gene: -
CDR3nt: TGTGCCAGCAGGCGAGGACAGTCGGAAGCGGAAAAACTGTTTTTT
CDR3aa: CASRRGQSEAEKLFF

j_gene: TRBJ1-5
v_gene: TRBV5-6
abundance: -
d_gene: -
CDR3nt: TGTGCCAGCACCTTTTGGGACCGGCCTAATCAGCCCCAGCATTTT
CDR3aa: CASTFWDRPNQPQHF

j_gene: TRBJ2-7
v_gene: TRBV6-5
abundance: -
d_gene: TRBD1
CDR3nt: TGTGCCAGCAAAAGGGACAGGAGTAACTCCTACGAGCAGTACTTC
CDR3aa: CASKRDRSNSYEQYF

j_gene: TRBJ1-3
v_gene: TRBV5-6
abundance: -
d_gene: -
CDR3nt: TGTGCCAGCAGCTGGGGGGGCTCTGGAAACACCATATATTTT
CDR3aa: CASSWGGSGNTIYF

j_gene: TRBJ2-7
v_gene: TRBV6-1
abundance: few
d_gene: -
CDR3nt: TGTGCCAGCACCAAACAGGGTTCATCCTACGAGCAGTACTTC
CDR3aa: CASTKQGSSYEQYF

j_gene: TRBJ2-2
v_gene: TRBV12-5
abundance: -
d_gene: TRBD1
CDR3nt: TGTGCTAGTGGTTCTTATACCGGGACAGGTAACACCGGGGAGCTGTTTTTT
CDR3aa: CASGSYTGTGNTGELFF

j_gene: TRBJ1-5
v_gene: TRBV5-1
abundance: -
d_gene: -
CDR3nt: TGCGCCAGCAGCTTAGCGGGTAAAGAGGGGAATCAGCCCCAGCATTTT
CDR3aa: CASSLAGKEGNQPQHF

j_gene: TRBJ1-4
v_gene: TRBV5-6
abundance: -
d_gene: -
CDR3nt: TGTGCCAGCAGCTTGGCCCTGATAGCGGGGGGCGGTCACGAAAAACTGTTTTTT
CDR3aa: CASSLALIAGGGHEKLFF

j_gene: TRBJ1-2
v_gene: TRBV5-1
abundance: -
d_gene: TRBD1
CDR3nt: TGCGCCAGCAGCTTGGCCCACAGGGGCTATGGCTACACCTTC
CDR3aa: CASSLAHRGYGYTF

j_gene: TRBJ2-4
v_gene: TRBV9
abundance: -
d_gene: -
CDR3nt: TGTGCCAGCAGCGTAGCTCCCGTGGCAGGGTTAGCCAAAAACATTCAGTACTTC
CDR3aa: CASSVAPVAGLAKNIQYF

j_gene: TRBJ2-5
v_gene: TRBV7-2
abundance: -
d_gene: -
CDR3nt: TGTGCCAGCAGCTTGAGCTGGGTCGGGGAGACCCAGTACTTC
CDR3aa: CASSLSWVGETQYF

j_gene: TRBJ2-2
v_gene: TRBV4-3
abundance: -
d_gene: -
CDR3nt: TGCGCCAGCAGCCAAGATCCGGGAAACACCGGGGAGCTGTTTTTT
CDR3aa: CASSQDPGNTGELFF

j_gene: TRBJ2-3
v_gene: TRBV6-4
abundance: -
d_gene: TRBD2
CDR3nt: TGTGCCAGCAGTGCCTCGGGCGGGGGGGCCCTGACCAGCACAGATACGCAGTATTTT
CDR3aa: CASSASGGGALTSTDTQYF

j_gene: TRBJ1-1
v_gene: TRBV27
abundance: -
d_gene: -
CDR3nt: TGTGCCAGCAATAAGGGGTCGGATATGAACACTGAAGCTTTCTTT
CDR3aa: CASNKGSDMNTEAFF

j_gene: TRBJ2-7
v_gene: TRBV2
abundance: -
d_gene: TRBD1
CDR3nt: TGTGCCAGCAGCGATACAGGGGTCTACGAGCAGTACTTC
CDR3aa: CASSDTGVYEQYF

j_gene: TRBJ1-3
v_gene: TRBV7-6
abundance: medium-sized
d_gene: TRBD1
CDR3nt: TGTGCCAGCAGCTTATACAGGGGAGTTGGAAACACCATATATTTT
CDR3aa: CASSLYRGVGNTIYF

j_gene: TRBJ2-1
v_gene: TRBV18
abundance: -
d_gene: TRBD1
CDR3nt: TGTGCCACCAGACAGGGAAGCTCCTACAATGAGCAGTTCTTC
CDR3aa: CATRQGSSYNEQFF

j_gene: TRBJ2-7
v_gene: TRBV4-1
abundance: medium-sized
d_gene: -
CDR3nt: TGCGCCAGCAGTCAAAGTATCAAGGCAGCTAACTACGAGCAGTACTTC
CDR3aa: CASSQSIKAANYEQYF

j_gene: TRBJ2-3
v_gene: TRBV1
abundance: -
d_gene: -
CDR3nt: TGCACCAGCAGCCAAGGCGGTGAGCGCCCACGCACAGATACGCAGTATTTT
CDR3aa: CTSSQGGERPRTDTQYF

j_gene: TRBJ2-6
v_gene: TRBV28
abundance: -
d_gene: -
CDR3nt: TGTGCCAGCACCAGGGATCTGGGGGCCAACGTCCTGACTTTC
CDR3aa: CASTRDLGANVLTF

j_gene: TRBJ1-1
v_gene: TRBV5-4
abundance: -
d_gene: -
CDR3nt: TGTGCCAGCAGCTCCCCCTCGTGGGGCTTTGAAGCTTTCTTT
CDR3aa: CASSSPSWGFEAFF

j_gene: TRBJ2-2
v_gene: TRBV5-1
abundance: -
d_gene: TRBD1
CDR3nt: TGCGCCAGCAGCATGACAGGGGTGAACACCGGGGAGCTGTTTTTT
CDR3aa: CASSMTGVNTGELFF

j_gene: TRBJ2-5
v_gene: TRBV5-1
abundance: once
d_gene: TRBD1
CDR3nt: TGCGCCAGCAGCCCCAACGGACAGGGGGTAGGAGAGACCCAGTACTTC
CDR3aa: CASSPNGQGVGETQYF

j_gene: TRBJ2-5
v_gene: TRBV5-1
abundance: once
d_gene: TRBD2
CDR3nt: TGCGCCAGCAGCTTGACTGGGACTAGCGGGGGGCCACTGCCGCCGACTCAAGAGACCCAGTACTTC
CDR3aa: CASSLTGTSGGPLPPTQETQYF

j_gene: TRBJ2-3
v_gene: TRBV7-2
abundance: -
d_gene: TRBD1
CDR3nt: TGTGCCAGCAGCCCAAGGGGGCGAATAGCCACAGATACGCAGTATTTT
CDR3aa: CASSPRGRIATDTQYF

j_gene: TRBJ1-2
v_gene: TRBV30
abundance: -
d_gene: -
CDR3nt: TGTGCCTGGAGTGAGCCAGGGGAGTACACCTTC
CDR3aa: CAWSEPGEYTF

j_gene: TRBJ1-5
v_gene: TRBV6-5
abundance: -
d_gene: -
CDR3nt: TGTGCCAGCAGATACAGTCTCAATCAGCCCCAGCATTTT
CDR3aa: CASRYSLNQPQHF

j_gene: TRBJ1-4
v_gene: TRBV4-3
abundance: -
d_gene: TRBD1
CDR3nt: TGCGCCAGCAGCCAAAATCCGGGACAGGGCGGTTTTACTAATGAAAAACTGTTTTTT
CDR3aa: CASSQNPGQGGFTNEKLFF

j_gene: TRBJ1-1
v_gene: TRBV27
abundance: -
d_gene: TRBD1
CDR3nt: TGTGCCAGCAGATCCCCGGGACAGGGCTACACTGAAGCTTTCTTT
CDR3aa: CASRSPGQGYTEAFF

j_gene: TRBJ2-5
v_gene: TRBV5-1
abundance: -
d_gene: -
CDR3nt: TGCGCCAGCAGCTTGGTTGGGGGGACCGAGACCCAGTACTTC
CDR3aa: CASSLVGGTETQYF